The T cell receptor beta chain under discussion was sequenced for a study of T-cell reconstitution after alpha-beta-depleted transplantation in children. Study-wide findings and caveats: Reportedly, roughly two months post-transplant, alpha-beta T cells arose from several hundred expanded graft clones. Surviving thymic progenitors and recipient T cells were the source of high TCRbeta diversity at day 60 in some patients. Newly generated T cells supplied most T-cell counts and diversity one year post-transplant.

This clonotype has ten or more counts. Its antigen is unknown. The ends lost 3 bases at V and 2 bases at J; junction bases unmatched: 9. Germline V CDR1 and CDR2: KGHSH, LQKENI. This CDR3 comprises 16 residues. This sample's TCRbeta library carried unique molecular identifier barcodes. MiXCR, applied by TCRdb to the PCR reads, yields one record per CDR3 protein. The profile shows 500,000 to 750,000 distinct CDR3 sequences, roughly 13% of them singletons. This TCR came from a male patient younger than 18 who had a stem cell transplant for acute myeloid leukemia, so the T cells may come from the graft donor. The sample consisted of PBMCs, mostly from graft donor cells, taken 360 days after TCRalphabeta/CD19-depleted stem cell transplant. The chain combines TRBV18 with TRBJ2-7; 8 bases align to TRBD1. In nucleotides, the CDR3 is TGTGCCAGCTCACCCACATACCGGGACAGGCCCTACGAGCAGTACTTC. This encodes CASSPTYRDRPYEQYF. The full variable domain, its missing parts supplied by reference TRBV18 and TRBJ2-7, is NAGVMQNPRHLVRRRGQEARLRCSPMKGHSHVYWYRQLPEEGLKFMVYLQKENIIDESGMPKERFSAEFPKEGPSILRIQQVVRGDSAAYFCASSPTYRDRPYEQYFGPGTRLTVT.